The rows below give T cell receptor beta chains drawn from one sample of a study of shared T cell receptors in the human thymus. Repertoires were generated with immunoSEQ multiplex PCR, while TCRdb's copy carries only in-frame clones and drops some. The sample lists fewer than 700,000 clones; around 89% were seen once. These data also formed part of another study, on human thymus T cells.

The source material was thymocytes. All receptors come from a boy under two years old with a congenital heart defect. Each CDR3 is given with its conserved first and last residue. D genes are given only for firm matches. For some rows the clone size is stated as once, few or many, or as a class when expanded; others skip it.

CDR3: CASCRRGAAYNEQFF; DNA: TGTGCCAGCTGCCGTCGGGGGGCGGCCTACAATGAGCAGTTCTTC; J: TRBJ2-1; size: .; V: TRBV18; D: .
CDR3: CASSQEVEETQYF; DNA: TGTGCCAGCAGCCAAGAGGTAGAAGAGACCCAGTACTTC; J: TRBJ2-5; size: once; V: TRBV4-2; D: .
CDR3: CAISDLGTALFSGNTIYF; DNA: TGTGCCATCAGTGACTTGGGGACAGCTCTTTTCTCTGGAAACACCATATATTTT; J: TRBJ1-3; size: .; V: TRBV10-3; D: TRBD1
CDR3: CASSVGTSGEQYF; DNA: TGTGCCAGCAGCGTAGGGACTAGCGGAGAGCAGTACTTC; J: TRBJ2-7; size: .; V: TRBV9; D: TRBD2
CDR3: CASSLARLAGDTGELFF; DNA: TGTGCCAGCAGCTTAGCCCGACTAGCGGGAGACACCGGGGAGCTGTTTTTT; J: TRBJ2-2; size: .; V: TRBV13; D: TRBD2
CDR3: CASSLVVQLTDTQYF; DNA: TGTGCCAGCAGCTTAGTTGTTCAGTTAACAGATACGCAGTATTTT; J: TRBJ2-3; size: .; V: TRBV11-2; D: .
CDR3: CAIGGKVYTF; DNA: TGTGCCATCGGAGGGAAGGTCTACACCTTC; J: TRBJ1-2; size: few; V: TRBV21-1; D: .
CDR3: CASSQNYYEQYF; DNA: TGTGCCAGCAGCCAAAACTACTACGAGCAGTACTTC; J: TRBJ2-7; size: .; V: TRBV7-2; D: .
CDR3: CASSLPFTSGRGTDTQYF; DNA: TGTGCCAGCAGTTTGCCCTTCACTAGCGGGAGGGGCACAGATACGCAGTATTTT; J: TRBJ2-3; size: .; V: TRBV28; D: TRBD2
CDR3: CASSQDPRQGGATNEKLFF; DNA: TGCGCCAGCAGCCAAGATCCCAGGCAGGGCGGAGCAACTAATGAAAAACTGTTTTTT; J: TRBJ1-4; size: .; V: TRBV4-3; D: .
CDR3: CASSSGQNYEQYF; DNA: TGTGCCAGCAGCTCCGGACAGAACTACGAGCAGTACTTC; J: TRBJ2-7; size: .; V: TRBV5-6; D: .
CDR3: CAWTWDRHTRGTQYF; DNA: TGTGCCTGGACCTGGGACAGGCATACCCGGGGGACCCAGTACTTC; J: TRBJ2-5; size: .; V: TRBV30; D: TRBD1
CDR3: CASSKGTSFYEQYF; DNA: TGCGCCAGCAGCAAGGGGACTAGTTTCTACGAGCAGTACTTC; J: TRBJ2-7; size: .; V: TRBV5-1; D: TRBD2
CDR3: CASSQERRGNEQFF; DNA: TGCGCCAGCAGCCAAGAACGCAGAGGGAATGAGCAGTTCTTC; J: TRBJ2-1; size: .; V: TRBV4-1; D: .
CDR3: CASSLVGGKTGKKGETQYF; DNA: TGTGCTAGCAGCTTAGTTGGAGGAAAGACAGGGAAAAAAGGAGAGACCCAGTACTTC; J: TRBJ2-5; size: .; V: TRBV7-7; D: TRBD1
CDR3: CASSATAGTSGIKALNTGELFF; DNA: TGTGCCAGCAGCGCAACGGCCGGGACTAGCGGGATTAAAGCCTTAAACACCGGGGAGCTGTTTTTT; J: TRBJ2-2; size: once; V: TRBV9; D: TRBD2
CDR3: CASSLGLAEIYNEQFF; DNA: TGTGCCAGCAGCTTAGGCCTAGCGGAGATCTACAATGAGCAGTTCTTC; J: TRBJ2-1; size: .; V: TRBV7-9; D: TRBD2
CDR3: CASRGGSHEQYF; DNA: TGTGCCAGCAGGGGGGGGAGCCACGAGCAGTACTTC; J: TRBJ2-7; size: .; V: TRBV27; D: TRBD2
CDR3: CASTPSTGQGAVEQFF; DNA: TGTGCCAGCACCCCGTCAACGGGACAGGGGGCGGTTGAGCAGTTCTTC; J: TRBJ2-1; size: .; V: TRBV5-8; D: TRBD1
CDR3: CASSLAPRGYEQYF; DNA: TGTGCCAGCAGCTTAGCCCCGCGAGGGTACGAGCAGTACTTC; J: TRBJ2-7; size: .; V: TRBV7-2; D: .
CDR3: CASAPGGGANAYFFSGNTIYF; DNA: TGTGCCAGCGCGCCGGGGGGGGGCGCGAATGCATACTTCTTCTCTGGAAACACCATATATTTT; J: TRBJ1-3; size: .; V: TRBV2; D: .
CDR3: CASSLRLAGDKNEQFF; DNA: TGTGCCAGCAGCTTGCGGTTAGCGGGAGATAAGAATGAGCAGTTCTTC; J: TRBJ2-1; size: .; V: TRBV5-6; D: TRBD2
CDR3: CASSRPPEGETSDRYEQYF; DNA: TGTGCCAGCAGCAGACCACCGGAGGGGGAAACTAGCGACCGGTACGAGCAGTACTTC; J: TRBJ2-7; size: .; V: TRBV7-2; D: .
CDR3: CASSPRTSGRFLLHNEQFF; DNA: TGTGCCAGCAGCCCGAGGACTAGCGGGAGGTTCCTCCTCCACAATGAGCAGTTCTTC; J: TRBJ2-1; size: .; V: TRBV7-7; D: TRBD2
CDR3: CASSLADSYNEQFF; DNA: TGCGCCAGCAGCTTAGCGGACTCCTACAATGAGCAGTTCTTC; J: TRBJ2-1; size: .; V: TRBV5-1; D: .
CDR3: CASSVGQGGEKLFF; DNA: TGTGCCAGCAGTGTGGGACAGGGAGGCGAAAAACTGTTTTTT; J: TRBJ1-4; size: .; V: TRBV6-1; D: TRBD1